This entry lists 22 T cell receptor beta chains sequenced from one sample in a study of T-cell reconstitution after alpha-beta-depleted transplantation in children. This sample's TCRbeta library carried unique molecular identifier barcodes. TCRdb ran MiXCR on the PCR reads and lists one entry per CDR3 protein. The sample yields some 640,000 distinct CDR3 sequences, roughly 17% seen once. The sequenced sample was PBMCs from the stem cell graft donor, obtained from the stem cell graft. The source is a human donor who donated a stem cell graft to a child with acute myeloid leukemia.

Concerning this clonotype itself: A much larger clone lies one base from this, so it may be a read error. Here the CDR3 reads CSARNNRVWDTQYF. The CDR3 DNA reads as TGCAGTGCTAGAAATAATCGAGTTTGGGATACGCAGTATTTT. This chain joins TRBV20-1 and TRBJ2-3; D unclear. CDR1 and CDR2 (germline): DFQATT, SNEGSKA (reference sequence). V lost 2 bases to trimming and J lost 6 bases, with 15 bases between them. CDR3 length: 14 amino acids.

In this sample, this clonotype turned up a few times. J is TRBJ2-1 and V is TRBV18; TRBD2 is a possible D gene (5 bases). The CDR3 extends over 18 amino acids. Trimming took off 3 bases at V and 7 bases at J, with 25 bases between the two ends. Germline V gene data show CDR1 as KGHSH and CDR2 as LQKENI. CDR3 residues: CASSPIGGRYVVENEQFF. DNA for the CDR3: TGTGCCAGCTCACCTATTGGCGGGCGCTACGTGGTTGAGAATGAGCAGTTCTTC.

The table lists this clonotype with many counts. This chain uses TRBV20-1 with TRBJ1-2; no clear D gene. The CDR3 spans 14 residues. Trimming took off 2 bases at V and 10 bases at J, with 20 bases between the two ends. Germline V CDR1 and CDR2: DFQATT, SNEGSKA (reference sequence). The DNA of the CDR3 is TGCAGTGCTAGAAGTGACGGCGACCAATTCCTCTACACCTTC. Protein sequence: CSARSDGDQFLYTF.

CDR3 region: CASSLTASGGQDTQYF. The CDR3, as DNA: TGTGCCAGCAGCTTAACAGCTAGCGGGGGACAAGATACGCAGTATTTT. The rearrangement links TRBV7-2 to TRBJ2-3; 10 nucleotides line up with TRBD2. The CDR3 extends over 16 amino acids. Germline-derived CDR1 and CDR2 are SGHTA and FQGNSA. Trimming removed 2 bases from V and 5 bases from J; junction bases left unmatched: 7.

The chain links TRBV3-1 to TRBJ2-5, with 7 bases aligning to TRBD2. Looked up from germline, CDR1 is LGHDT and CDR2 is YNNKEL (reference sequence). CDR3 length equals 14 residues. Trimming took 2 bases from V and 5 from J; bases not matched to a gene: 5. The CDR3 nucleotides are TGTGCCAGCAGCCAACCGGCTAGCGGTGAGACCCAGTACTTC. Translating it yields CASSQPASGETQYF.

This clonotype was detected only a few times. In DNA, the CDR3 is TGTGCCAGCACCCCCCAAAAGCGGGGGGGAACAGATACGCAGTATTTT. Protein product: CASTPQKRGGTDTQYF. The gene calls are TRBV7-2 and TRBJ2-3; 10 bases are shared with TRBD2. This CDR3 spans 16 amino acids. Germline lookup yields CDR1 SGHTA and CDR2 FQGNSA. V shed 7 bases, J shed 3 bases, and the junction held 10 bases outside the gene matches.

This clonotype was counted a few times. V gene TRBV2 combines with J gene TRBJ2-6, with TRBD1 matching over 7 bases. This CDR3 spans 13 amino acids. V shed 7 bases and J 4 bases; nucleotides not matched to a gene: 1. Germline V CDR1 and CDR2: SNHLY, FYNNEI. The CDR3, as DNA: TGTGCCAGCACAGGGGGAGGGGCCAACGTCCTGACTTTC. This codes for CASTGGGANVLTF.

This clonotype has only a few counts. V usage is TRBV7-3 and J usage is TRBJ2-1; perhaps TRBD1 as D (6 bases). Looked up from germline, CDR1 is SGHTA and CDR2 is FQGTGA. The CDR3 extends over 13 amino acids. V was cut by 3 bases and J by 7 bases, with 10 bases left in between. CDR3 loop: CASSFRQGNEQFF. DNA for the CDR3: TGTGCCAGCAGCTTCAGGCAGGGGAATGAGCAGTTCTTC.

To note about this clonotype: A read error is possible here, since a much larger clone lies one base away. The chain carries TRBV20-1 and TRBJ1-1; a weak D match, TRBD1 (5 bases). Germline CDR1 is DFQATT and CDR2 is SNEGSKA (reference sequence). V lost 4 bases and J 4 bases, leaving 16 bases between the germline ends. This CDR3 region has 14 residues. The DNA for the CDR3 is TGCAGTGCTACCGGACATGGTGTGGGCACTGAAGCTTTCTTT. It codes for CSATGHGVGTEAFF.

The chain recombines TRBV25-1 with TRBJ2-7; TRBD1 matches at 8 bases. This CDR3 is built from 15 residues. Germline CDR1 reads MGHDK; CDR2 reads SYGVNS. The V segment lost 1 base and the J segment 2 bases; nucleotides outside the gene matches: 4. The DNA of the CDR3 is TGTGCCAGCAGTGAATGGGGGACAGGCACCTACGAGCAGTACTTC. It codes for CASSEWGTGTYEQYF.

CDR3 nucleotides: TGTGCCAGCAGCTCCGGGACAGGGCCCGGCGAGCAGTACGTC. Translation gives CASSSGTGPGEQYV. The chain combines TRBV7-9 with TRBJ2-7; 9 bases map to TRBD1. V trimming: 4 bases; J trimming: 6 bases; junction bases outside the gene matches: 7. CDR3 length: 14 residues. Germline CDR1 SEHNR, CDR2 FQNEAQ (reference sequence).

This clonotype was counted at least ten times. The chain is built from TRBV12-3 or TRBV12-4 and TRBJ1-1; tentative D call: TRBD1 (5 bases). The CDR3 loop spans 13 amino acids. The V gene lost 1 base and the J gene lost 6 bases, with 9 bases spanning the gap. CDR3 DNA: TGTGCCAGCAGTTTAGGGGGGACTCCTGAAGCTTTCTTT. Translating gives CASSLGGTPEAFF.

The chain joins TRBV5-1 to TRBJ2-5; unclear D gene. Germline lookup yields CDR1 SGHRS and CDR2 YFSETQ. V lost 0 bases to trimming and J lost 7 bases, with 10 bases between them. The CDR3 is 13 residues long. The CDR3 DNA follows: TGCGCCAGCAGCTTGGGCGGAGAGCGGACCCAGTACTTC. Translating gives CASSLGGERTQYF. The full variable domain, its missing parts supplied by reference TRBV5-1 and TRBJ2-5, is KAGVTQTPRYLIKTRGQQVTLSCSPISGHRSVSWYQQTPGQGLQFLFEYFSETQRNKGNFPGRFSGRQFSNSRSEMNVSTLELGDSALYLCASSLGGERTQYFGPGTRLLVL.

This clonotype was seen repeatedly, ten times or more. The genes are TRBV29-1 and TRBJ1-1; TRBD1 matches 8 bases. The CDR3 is 13 residues long. Trimming cost V 6 bases and J 5 bases; bases outside gene matches: 8. Per germline, CDR1 SQVTM and CDR2 ANQGSEA. CDR3 in amino acids: CSVSGTGATEAFF. The CDR3 coding sequence is TGCAGCGTATCCGGGACAGGCGCTACTGAAGCTTTCTTT.

This clonotype was observed a handful of times. This chain links TRBV20-1 with TRBJ2-3; weak D call: TRBD1 (7 bases). Trimming left V 6 bases short and J 5 bases short, with 15 bases between. Per the germline V gene, CDR1 is DFQATT and CDR2 is SNEGSKA (reference sequence). CDR3 length equals 13 residues. DNA of the CDR3: TGCAGTGCCGTAACAGGGGAGGAAGATACGCAGTATTTT. Translated: CSAVTGEEDTQYF.

This clonotype occurred a few times. The rearrangement uses TRBV7-9 and TRBJ2-1, with D unclear. Trimming took 4 bases from V and 4 from J, leaving 8 bases between them. This CDR3 is 13 amino acids long. CDR1 and CDR2 (germline): SEHNR, FQNEAQ (reference sequence). The CDR3 DNA is TGTGCCAGCAGCTCCTGGAATTACAATGAGCAGTTCTTC. Translating it yields CASSSWNYNEQFF.

The chain carries TRBV9 and TRBJ2-3; maybe TRBD2 (5 bases). V was trimmed by 2 bases and J by 9 bases, leaving 22 bases between them. The CDR3 is 16 residues long. Germline assignment: CDR1 SGDLS and CDR2 YYNGEE. The CDR3 loop reads CASSVDDPGGGTTQYF. The DNA of the CDR3 is TGTGCCAGCAGCGTTGACGACCCCGGAGGTGGCACCACGCAGTATTTT.

This clonotype was counted only a few times. The CDR3, as DNA: TGTGCCAGCAGCGCCGGGACAGGGCCCTACAATGAGCAGTTCTTC. Amino acids: CASSAGTGPYNEQFF. This chain uses TRBV2 with TRBJ2-1; 9 bases match TRBD1. The ends lost 6 bases at V and 2 bases at J; junction bases unmatched: 5. This CDR3 is 15 amino acids long. From germline, CDR1 is SNHLY and CDR2 FYNNEI.

The chain uses TRBV11-3 and TRBJ1-1; D is uncertain. V lost 2 bases, J lost 4 bases, and 5 bases lay in between. Germline CDR1 is SGHNT and CDR2 is YENEEA. The CDR3 consists of 12 residues. The CDR3 loop is CASSLLITEAFF. CDR3 coding DNA: TGTGCCAGCAGCTTATTGATCACTGAAGCTTTCTTT.

The CDR3 loop reads CSAGRTYNEQFF. CDR3 DNA sequence: TGCAGTGCCGGCAGGACCTACAATGAGCAGTTCTTC. The V and J genes are TRBV20-1 and TRBJ2-1; no firm D call. V lost 6 bases and J lost 2, with 8 bases in between. The CDR3 length is 12 residues. CDR1 and CDR2 from the germline V gene are DFQATT and SNEGSKA (reference sequence).

This clonotype was picked up a small number of times. V usage is TRBV7-6 and J usage is TRBJ2-3; 13 bases are a match to TRBD2. In germline, CDR1 is SGHVS, CDR2 FNYEAQ. J lost 2 bases, V lost 5 bases, and 10 bases had no gene match. The CDR3 spans 18 residues. This CDR3 reads CASSTELAGGKPTDTQYF. Written as DNA, the CDR3 is TGTGCCAGCAGCACCGAACTAGCGGGGGGGAAACCCACAGATACGCAGTATTTT.

This clonotype was counted a few times. V and J are TRBV7-2 and TRBJ1-3; 7 bases map to TRBD1. Trimming removed 3 bases from V and 4 bases from J; junction bases left unmatched: 6. Germline V gene lookup returns CDR1 SGHTA and CDR2 FQGNSA. This CDR3 spans 15 amino acids. CDR3 nucleotide sequence: TGTGCCAGCAGCTTGCGGACAGGCCAAGGAAACACCATATATTTT. Encoded protein: CASSLRTGQGNTIYF.